The 17 T cell receptor beta chains listed next were all sequenced from one sample in a study of blood T cells in healthy people across ages. A J-beta primer mix and a sample-barcoded 5' primer were used in a second PCR of roughly 7 to 12 cycles. A single record per CDR3 protein comes from TCRdb applying MiXCR to the 5' RACE reads. The repertoire consists of 1.5 million to 1.9 million distinct CDR3 sequences, with 40% to 45% occurring once and the leading ten covering over 3.5%. The material sequenced was blood. Source of these receptors: a young woman in good health.

A few counts support this clonotype. This sequence joins TRBV20-1 and TRBJ1-6; D is unclear. V lost 7 bases, J lost 9 bases, and 16 bases lay in between. CDR3 size: 13 residues. CDR1 is DFQATT, CDR2 SNEGSKA, per germline (reference sequence). CDR3 sequence: CSVRARWGSPLHF. As DNA, the CDR3 is TGCAGTGTGAGAGCACGGTGGGGTTCACCCCTCCACTTT.

This rearrangement joins TRBV7-2 to TRBJ1-2; TRBD1 matches at 10 bases. V lost 6 bases, J lost 8 bases, and 15 bases stayed unmatched. The CDR3 has 16 residues. CDR1 and CDR2 (germline): SGHTA, FQGNSA. The CDR3: CASRHEGTGVWEGYTF. In DNA form, the CDR3 reads TGTGCCAGCAGGCACGAAGGGACAGGGGTATGGGAGGGCTACACCTTC. Full variable domain (rest looked up from reference TRBV7-2 and TRBJ1-2): GAGVSQSPSNKVTEKGKDVELRCDPISGHTALYWYRQSLGQGLEFLIYFQGNSAPDKSGLPSDRFSAERTGGSVSTLTIQRTQQEDSAVYLCASRHEGTGVWEGYTFGSGTRLTVV.

The table lists this clonotype with a few counts. This chain connects TRBV19 to TRBJ2-3; possibly TRBD1 or TRBD2 for D (5 bases each). The germline V gene encodes CDR1 LNHDA and CDR2 SQIVND (reference sequence). The CDR3 is made up of 15 amino acids. The germline V and J ends were trimmed by 0 bases and 1 base, with 8 bases remaining between them. The CDR3 DNA follows: TGTGCCAGTAGTATAGATTCGGGACGCACAGATACGCAGTATTTT. Translation gives CASSIDSGRTDTQYF.

This clonotype was seen repeatedly, ten times or more. With a much larger clone just one base away, this may be a read error. V and J are TRBV29-1 and TRBJ2-1, with D possibly matching TRBD2 (5 bases). The last part of the DNA fits TRBJ2-7 better; the J call may be wrong. Germline V gives CDR1 SQVTM, CDR2 ANQGSEA. CDR3 length equals 13 residues. CDR3 nucleotide sequence: TGCAGCGTTAGAGGGAGCTCCTACAATGAGCAGTACTTC. Its protein is CSVRGSSYNEQYF.

The chain combines TRBV6-2 or TRBV6-3 with TRBJ2-4, with a possible D match to TRBD1 (5 bases). Trimming removed 6 bases from V and 14 bases from J, with 23 bases in between. From germline, CDR1 is MNHEY and CDR2 SVGEGT. The CDR3 extends over 14 amino acids. The CDR3 here is CASSHSGTGFREYF. CDR3 coding DNA: TGTGCCAGCAGCCACTCCGGAACAGGTTTTCGTGAGTACTTC.

The chain uses TRBV5-1 and TRBJ2-3; D might be TRBD1 or TRBD2, each matching 5 bases. Trimming took off 0 bases at V and 3 bases at J, with 14 bases between the two ends. The CDR3 sequence is 16 residues long. Germline-derived CDR1 and CDR2 are SGHRS and YFSETQ. The CDR3 sequence: CASSLARGVLTDTQYF. CDR3 nucleotide sequence: TGCGCCAGCAGCTTGGCCCGAGGGGTATTAACAGATACGCAGTATTTT.

The chain employs TRBV9 and TRBJ2-3; a weak D match, TRBD2 (5 bases). This CDR3 contains 14 residues. Per germline, CDR1 SGDLS and CDR2 YYNGEE. V was trimmed by 1 base and J by 3 bases, leaving 9 bases between them. The CDR3 loop reads CASSVLADTDTQYF. The CDR3, as DNA: TGTGCCAGCAGCGTACTAGCAGATACAGATACGCAGTATTTT.

The chain uses TRBV2 and TRBJ2-3; D is undetermined. CDR1 and CDR2 from the germline V gene are SNHLY and FYNNEI. V shed 7 bases and J shed 0 bases, with 11 bases lying between them. The CDR3 runs to 14 residues. The CDR3 region is CASIPVTSTDTQYF. CDR3 coding DNA: TGTGCCAGCATCCCAGTCACTAGCACAGATACGCAGTATTTT.

The chain links TRBV5-1 to TRBJ2-7, with D perhaps matching TRBD1 (6 bases). CDR1 is SGHRS and CDR2 is YFSETQ in the germline V gene. V was trimmed by 1 base and J by 7 bases, leaving 15 bases between them. This CDR3 contains 14 residues. CDR3 sequence (DNA): TGCGCCAGCAGCTTGCCCGGACAGTTACATGAGCAGTACTTC. Its protein product is CASSLPGQLHEQYF.

The chain couples TRBV5-1 to TRBJ2-1, with TRBD2 matching over 9 bases. Trimming removed 4 bases from V and 8 bases from J; junction bases left unmatched: 13. The germline gives CDR1 SGHRS, CDR2 YFSETQ. The CDR3 extends over 16 amino acids. The CDR3 reads CASSTLWVAGADEQFF. CDR3 bases: TGCGCCAGCAGCACCCTTTGGGTAGCGGGAGCCGATGAGCAGTTCTTC.

There are many counts of this clonotype. The V and J genes are TRBV7-2 and TRBJ2-7; D not certain. Trimming stripped 6 bases from V and 6 bases from J, with 9 bases between. The germline V gene encodes CDR1 SGHTA and CDR2 FQGNSA. The CDR3 totals 11 residues. The CDR3 loop is CASSLLSEQYF. The CDR3 bases are TGTGCCAGCAGTTTACTGTCCGAGCAGTACTTC. Filled out from reference TRBV7-2 and TRBJ2-7, the complete variable domain reads GAGVSQSPSNKVTEKGKDVELRCDPISGHTALYWYRQSLGQGLEFLIYFQGNSAPDKSGLPSDRFSAERTGGSVSTLTIQRTQQEDSAVYLCASSLLSEQYFGPGTRLTVT.

This clonotype has more than one count but fewer than ten. The gene calls are TRBV20-1 and TRBJ1-4, with a weak D call TRBD1 (6 bases). The CDR3 runs to 14 residues. V lost 6 bases and J 3 bases, leaving 14 bases between the germline ends. Germline-derived CDR1 and CDR2 are DFQATT and SNEGSKA (reference sequence). The CDR3 nucleotides read TGCAGTGCCGATCCAGGGGCGGCTAATGAAAAACTGTTTTTT. Translation gives CSADPGAANEKLFF.

This clonotype was detected a few times. The chain carries TRBV7-9 and TRBJ1-2; TRBD1 is a possible D gene (5 bases). Germline CDR1 and CDR2: SEHNR and FQNEAQ (reference sequence). The CDR3 totals 17 residues. V was clipped by 5 bases and J by 4 bases, with 23 bases between them. As DNA, the CDR3 is TGTGCCAGCAGCCCAATGCAAACTACGGGACGGATCTATGGCTACACCTTC. Its protein product is CASSPMQTTGRIYGYTF.

The chain couples TRBV27 to TRBJ1-1; tentative D call: TRBD1 (6 bases). CDR1 is MNHEY and CDR2 is SMNVEV in the germline V gene (reference sequence). The ends were cut back, 3 bases at V and 0 bases at J, with 11 bases in the middle. The length of the CDR3 is 15 residues. DNA of the CDR3: TGTGCCAGCAGTTTGGGGGGCAACGTGAACACTGAAGCTTTCTTT. It encodes CASSLGGNVNTEAFF.

This clonotype was seen a few times. This chain uses TRBV20-1 with TRBJ2-2, with 9 bases fitting TRBD2. This CDR3 spans 14 amino acids. Germline loops: CDR1 DFQATT, CDR2 SNEGSKA (reference sequence). The ends lost 3 bases at V and 7 bases at J; junction bases unmatched: 6. CDR3 in amino acids: CSARSLAGRGELFF. For the CDR3, the DNA is TGCAGTGCTAGGAGCCTAGCGGGGCGCGGGGAGCTGTTTTTT.

The chain employs TRBV7-2 and TRBJ2-3; no definite D call. The CDR3 is made up of 13 amino acids. The V end lost 4 bases, the J end lost 4 bases, and 9 bases lay between the germline ends. Germline CDR1 SGHTA, CDR2 FQGNSA. The CDR3 DNA reads as TGTGCCAGCAGCTATTATCGGCCAGATACGCAGTATTTT. Translating gives CASSYYRPDTQYF.

This chain connects TRBV20-1 to TRBJ1-1; D is uncertain. Looked up from germline, CDR1 is DFQATT and CDR2 is SNEGSKA (reference sequence). With 3 bases removed from V and 6 bases from J, the gap between germline ends came to 11 bases. The length of the CDR3 is 12 residues. The CDR3 bases are TGCAGTGCTAGTTTGGTCTCGGCTGAAGCTTTCTTT. It specifies CSASLVSAEAFF.